This T cell receptor beta chain was captured in a study of beta chain features in type 1 diabetes (dated by TCRdb to between 2018 and 2020). With regard to the full study: No differences in mean age, gender distribution, total cell number or subset yield were found between patients and healthy donors. The study compared the TCRB repertoires of sorted circulating CD4+ T cell subsets in recently diagnosed type 1 diabetes patients with those in matched healthy donors. Naive and central memory subsets were obtained from all 30 or so donors, but regulatory and stem cell-like memory subsets were isolated from only 8 patients and 8 healthy donors. Across all samples, around 99 million sorted cells were examined, and cell number per subset correlated strongly with RNA yield. Findings and caveats that apply to the study as a whole: Fewer insertions and more nucleotide deletions at VDJ recombination sites were observed in patients with type 1 diabetes, implying thymic rearrangement abnormalities. Because cDNA rather than genomic DNA was sequenced, highly expressing activated cells could have been over-represented, although no difference in activation and CD3 levels was found between groups. PCR may preferentially amplify shorter templates, but because patient and control samples were amplified and corrected together, any resulting skew would affect both groups equally. Naive, central memory and regulatory TCRB repertoires appeared to be more alike among patients than among healthy donors. Only small numbers of individuals were included in the HLA sub-analyses, which left unresolved whether HLA type had any influence on TCRB rearrangement. A moderate but significant shortening of TCRB CDR3 length was observed in type 1 diabetes patients in all four CD4+ subsets.

The entire isolated RNA was reverse transcribed using the High Capacity cDNA Reverse Transcription Kit, and thus expressed TCRB transcripts were sequenced. Deep immunoSEQ sequencing was applied to naive, central memory and regulatory T cell samples, giving an average of roughly 3.3 million total reads per sample. Sorted cells were lysed in RLT buffer, and RNA was extracted using DNase-treated RNeasy Micro or Mini kits according to cell number. Each cell subset was processed separately to prevent cross-contamination, with patient and healthy donor samples processed together. TCRB sequences were amplified from cDNA with the immunoSEQ multiplex PCR, producing 87-bp fragments spanning the CDR3 region. The amplicons were sequenced using the Illumina HiSeq platform. The original pipeline was this. PCR bias was computationally corrected using synthetic template baselines, reads within Hamming distance 2 were collapsed, and singletons that could not be merged were discarded. By aligning reads against IMGT, V, D and J genes, CDR3 length, and insertions or deletions at six rearrangement sites were assigned. Clonotype counts were normalized to sorted cell number within each subset before computing true diversity and Gini coefficients with the tcR R package. Repertoire sharing was quantified using the overlap coefficient calculated on TCRB nucleotide sequences. Out-of-frame TCRB sequences from naive cells were analyzed as a proxy for the pre-selection repertoire. TCRdb took this table from immuneACCESS and kept in-frame rearrangements with V and J called. Such tables lack part of the clones; where checked against another copy, unresolved V genes explain under half of the gap, and the rest is unexplained. V, J and clone size reflect that table, while D and trimming were determined from the DNA. For this sample there are 130,000 to 150,000 clones; under 11% appear just once. Together, the top ten hold under 1.5% of the sample.

Each donor gave one peripheral blood draw, averaging about 120 mL, which was collected into heparinised tubes. A BD FACSAria II was used to sort naive, central memory, regulatory and stem cell-like memory CD4+ T cells with a panel that included CD45RO, CCR7, CD25, CD127, CD95 and CD27. A purity above 98% was achieved for all sorted populations. PBMCs were isolated right away by Lymphoprep density gradient centrifugation and were stained directly, without culture. So that batch effects would be minimized, each experiment stained and sorted samples in pairs, pairing one healthy donor with one patient. V is pared back by 7 bases and J by 0 bases, with 19 bases lying between the germline termini. CDR1 and CDR2 are read off the germline V gene (reference sequence) as MNHEY and SMNVEV. Spanning cysteine to phenylalanine, the CDR3 consists of 17 amino acids. Just CDR3 DNA is preserved here, 51 bases in frame from base 1.

On this clone itself: Which antigen it targets is not known. No much larger clone is present one base from it, and per-base qualities are unavailable.

The rearrangement joined TRBV27 to TRBJ1-5; the D gene is perhaps TRBD1, from 6 matching bases. Sequenced sample: naive CD4+ T cells from blood. Explained via the paper, the cell subset or site label denotes: true naive CD4+ T cells. The receptor's source is a young man in good health. The bases are TGTGCCAGCACCTTACCTACGACAGGTTATAGCAATCAGCCCCAGCATTTT. This yields the protein CASTLPTTGYSNQPQHF.